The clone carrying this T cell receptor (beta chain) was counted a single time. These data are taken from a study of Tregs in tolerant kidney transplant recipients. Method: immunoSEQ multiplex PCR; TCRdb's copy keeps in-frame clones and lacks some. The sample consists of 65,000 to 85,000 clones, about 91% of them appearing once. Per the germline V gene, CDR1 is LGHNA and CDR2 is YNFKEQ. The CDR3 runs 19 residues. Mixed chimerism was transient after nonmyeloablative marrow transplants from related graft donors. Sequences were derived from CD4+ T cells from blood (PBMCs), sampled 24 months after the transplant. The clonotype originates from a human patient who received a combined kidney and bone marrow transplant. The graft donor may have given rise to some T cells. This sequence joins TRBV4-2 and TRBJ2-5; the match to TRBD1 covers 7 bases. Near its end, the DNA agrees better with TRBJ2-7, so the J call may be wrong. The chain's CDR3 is CASSQDSHGADRVPYEQYF. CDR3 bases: TGTGCCAGCAGCCAAGATTCCCACGGGGCAGACAGGGTCCCCTACGAGCAGTACTTC.